A selection of T cell receptor beta chains follows, all from one sample in a study of early T cells in non-severe SARS-CoV-2 infection. TCRdb fed the 5' RACE reads into MiXCR, producing one record per CDR3 protein. The sample holds 70,000 to 90,000 distinct CDR3 sequences, 14% to 15% seen once. Specimen: whole blood. All receptors derive from an adult who was a healthcare worker with PCR-confirmed SARS-CoV-2 infection or an uninfected control (not recorded which). CDR3s include the opening cysteine and the closing phenylalanine or tryptophan. Each record gives: CDR3 DNA, CDR3 protein, clone size, J gene, D gene, V gene. D genes are given only for firm matches. A row's size may be missing; if present it is once, few, many or a size class.

TGTGCCAGCAGCAGGGACTCCAACTCCTACAATGAGCAGTTCTTC CASSRDSNSYNEQFF NA TRBJ2-1 NA TRBV7-9
TGTGCCAGCAGTTTTGGCGGAGGAACGAACACCGGGGAGCTGTTTTTT CASSFGGGTNTGELFF NA TRBJ2-2 NA TRBV28
TGCGCCAGCAGCCTGGGACTAGCGGGAGAAGCCGGGGAGCTGTTTTTT CASSLGLAGEAGELFF NA TRBJ2-2 TRBD2 TRBV5-1
TGTGCCAGCAGCTTGGTATTCGGGGGTGAGCAGTTCTTC CASSLVFGGEQFF few TRBJ2-1 NA TRBV7-6
TGTGCCTGGAGTGCGACCCGTTATACGCAGTATTTT CAWSATRYTQYF few TRBJ2-3 NA TRBV30
TGTGCCAGCAGTCCAATCAAAGCGGCCACTGAAGCTTTCTTT CASSPIKAATEAFF NA TRBJ1-1 NA TRBV28
TGCGCCAGCAGCGCACGAAACACCTTGGCTGAGCAGTTCTTC CASSARNTLAEQFF many TRBJ2-1 NA TRBV4-1
TGTGCCACCAGCTTTGTTTCGGGGTATGGCTACACCTTC CATSFVSGYGYTF NA TRBJ1-2 NA TRBV15
TGTGCCAGTAGTATAGGTGGGGGACCCTACAATGAGCAGTTCTTC CASSIGGGPYNEQFF few TRBJ2-1 NA TRBV19
TGTGCCAGCAGTGCCCGACTAGTCTACAATGAGCAGTTCTTC CASSARLVYNEQFF NA TRBJ2-1 NA TRBV6-5
TGTGCCAGCAGTGGGGACAGGCGGGTCTATGGCTACACCTTC CASSGDRRVYGYTF NA TRBJ1-2 TRBD1 TRBV28
TGTGCCAGCAGCTTTCCGGACAGGTACGAGCAGTACTTC CASSFPDRYEQYF NA TRBJ2-7 TRBD1 TRBV5-6
TGTGCCAGCAGTTTAGGGCCAATACTCGAGCAGTACTTC CASSLGPILEQYF NA TRBJ2-7 NA TRBV12-3/TRBV12-4
TGTGCCACGACCTGGGACAGCGGCACAGATACGCAGTATTTT CATTWDSGTDTQYF NA TRBJ2-3 TRBD1 TRBV28
TGTGCCAGCAGCTTAGAACCCCGTGTCGAGCAGTACTTC CASSLEPRVEQYF NA TRBJ2-7 NA TRBV11-2
TGCGCCAGCAGCCGATTAGCGGGACCCTTCTCCTACGAGCAGTACTTC CASSRLAGPFSYEQYF NA TRBJ2-7 TRBD2 TRBV4-1
TGCGCCAGCAGCCTGACTCCCGGGACAGCTAACTATGGCTACACCTTC CASSLTPGTANYGYTF few TRBJ1-2 TRBD1 TRBV4-1
TGTGCCAGCATCCCCTCGATAGAGTTCTTC CASIPSIEFF NA TRBJ2-1 NA TRBV6-9
TGCAGCGGGGGACAGGGTACAGATACGCAGTATTTT CSGGQGTDTQYF NA TRBJ2-3 TRBD1 TRBV29-1
TGTGCCAGCAGCTATTCTAGCGCAGATACGCAGTATTTT CASSYSSADTQYF many TRBJ2-3 NA TRBV7-7
TGCAGTGCTAGAGATCTCAGCCAGTCGCCCTACAATGAGCAGTTCTTC CSARDLSQSPYNEQFF NA TRBJ2-1 NA TRBV20-1
TGTGCCAGCAGTTTACACGGTAAAAATGAGCAGTTCTTC CASSLHGKNEQFF NA TRBJ2-1 NA TRBV27